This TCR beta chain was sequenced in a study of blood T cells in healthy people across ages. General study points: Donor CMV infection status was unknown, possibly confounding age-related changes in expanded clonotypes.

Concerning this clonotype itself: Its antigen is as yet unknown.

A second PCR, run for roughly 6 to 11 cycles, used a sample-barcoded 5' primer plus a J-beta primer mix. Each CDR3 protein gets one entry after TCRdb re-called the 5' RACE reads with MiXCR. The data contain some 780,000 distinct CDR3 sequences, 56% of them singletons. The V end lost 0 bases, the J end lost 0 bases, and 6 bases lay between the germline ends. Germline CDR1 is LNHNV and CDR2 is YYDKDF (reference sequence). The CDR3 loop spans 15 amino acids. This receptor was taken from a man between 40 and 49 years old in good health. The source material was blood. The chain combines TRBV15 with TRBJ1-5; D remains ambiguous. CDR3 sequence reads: CATSRDLDSNQPQHF. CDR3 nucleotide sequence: TGTGCCACCAGCAGAGATCTAGATAGCAATCAGCCCCAGCATTTT.